Listed below are T cell receptor beta chains from one sample, sequenced in a study of CD8+CD57+ T cells in acquired aplastic anemia. TCRdb re-called the reads through MiXCR, storing one row per CDR3 protein. The sample lists under 200,000 distinct CDR3 sequences, approximately 48% occurring once. What was sequenced was sorted CD4+, CD8+, or CD8+CD57+ T cells (not recorded which) from PBMCs. Receptors were obtained from a human donor with aplastic anemia. Both conserved end residues are part of each CDR3.

v_call,cdr3_length,cdr3_aa
TRBV24-1,17,CATSDIPGQGKGETQYF
TRBV20-1,15,CSATILAGYQETQYF
TRBV6-6,16,CASSYSSGGAVTEAFF
TRBV6-6,16,CASILSGGAHTGELFF
TRBV11-1,17,CASSYWDPGEVTDTQYF
TRBV5-6,14,CASSWDRGIHEQYF
TRBV12-3/TRBV12-4,11,CASSPRGERYF
TRBV5-1,16,CASSLGTGLQGYEQYF
TRBV4-2,15,CASSRGQGHYNEQFF
TRBV20-1,14,CSVPRQGVSYEQYF
TRBV12-3/TRBV12-4,14,CASSLGTSPNEQFF
TRBV20-1,12,CSARAITYEQYF
TRBV10-3,14,CAISYSVARETQYF
TRBV7-3,16,CASSLTGIGGANVLTF
TRBV3-1,19,CASSLEIVGNALSYNEQFF
TRBV7-9,15,CASSPSGRAPGELFF
TRBV5-1,15,CASSLASGRAYEQYF
TRBV6-1,16,CASSEGPAYSNQPQHF
TRBV2,15,CASSEDSSSTGELFF
TRBV6-1,14,CASSVDGGRQPQHF
TRBV19,15,CASIQDRVDGNTIYF
TRBV29-1,17,CSVEESQGVAGSYEQYF
TRBV5-4,18,CASSLRIRTLRATDTQYF
TRBV5-4,15,CASSLGGLAGEKLFF
TRBV7-8,12,CASSPERDIQYF
TRBV7-8,14,CARGQLAGNNEQFF
TRBV11-2,15,CASSSGLAGVDTQYF
TRBV19,14,CASSIRRYTGELFF
TRBV30,14,CAWSVTERDQPQHF
TRBV19,14,CASSPGQVTYEQYF
TRBV7-9,15,CASSLKARVSDTQYF
TRBV6-5,14,CASSYSPGNTEAFF
TRBV10-1,17,CASSEFKGAGTVDEQFF
TRBV10-3,14,CAISSGTTTYEQYF
TRBV2,17,CASSAQGTGRGNSPLHF
TRBV20-1,14,CSARLDRGSTEAFF
TRBV20-1,14,CSARSGRVGYGYTF
TRBV30,12,CAWSKQGSPQYF
TRBV10-3,14,CAIRSQGAGHEQYF
TRBV10-2,16,CASSESASGKPGELFF
TRBV28,14,CACRKGSLPTEAFF
TRBV7-2,12,CASSPISYEQYF
TRBV7-2,16,CASSARSGRGDNEQFF
TRBV24-1,15,CATSAAGGRTGELFF
TRBV15,16,CATSRGTSGIGYEQFF
TRBV5-1,14,CASSSSGRFYEQYF
TRBV2,16,CASSEFGRGQDYGYTF
TRBV9,13,CASSPDNGYEQYF
TRBV5-4,12,CASRDGTYEQYF
TRBV2,12,CASGTFTDTQYF